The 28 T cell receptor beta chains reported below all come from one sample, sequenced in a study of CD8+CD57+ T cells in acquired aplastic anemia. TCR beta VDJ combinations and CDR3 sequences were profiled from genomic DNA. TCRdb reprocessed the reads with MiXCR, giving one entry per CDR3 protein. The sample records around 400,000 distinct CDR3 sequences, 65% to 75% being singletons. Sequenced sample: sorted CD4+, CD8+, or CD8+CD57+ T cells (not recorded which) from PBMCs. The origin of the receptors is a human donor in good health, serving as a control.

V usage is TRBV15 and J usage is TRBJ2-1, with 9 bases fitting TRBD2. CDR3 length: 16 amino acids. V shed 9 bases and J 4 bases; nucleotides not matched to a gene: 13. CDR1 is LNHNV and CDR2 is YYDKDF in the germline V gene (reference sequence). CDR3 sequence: CATPLARLAGYNEQFF. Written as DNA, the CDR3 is TGTGCCACACCTTTAGCGAGGCTAGCGGGATACAATGAGCAGTTCTTC.

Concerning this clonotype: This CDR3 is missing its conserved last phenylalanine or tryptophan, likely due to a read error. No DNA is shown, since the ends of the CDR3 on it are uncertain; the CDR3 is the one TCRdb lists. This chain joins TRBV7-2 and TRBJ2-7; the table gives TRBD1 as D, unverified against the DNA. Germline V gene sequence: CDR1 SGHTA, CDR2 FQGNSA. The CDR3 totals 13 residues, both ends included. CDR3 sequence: CASRPTGASSATS.

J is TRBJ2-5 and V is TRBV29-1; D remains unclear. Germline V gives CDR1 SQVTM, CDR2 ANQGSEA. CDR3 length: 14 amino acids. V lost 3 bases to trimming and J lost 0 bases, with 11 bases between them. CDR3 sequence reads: CSVEPPMYQETQYF. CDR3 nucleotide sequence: TGCAGCGTTGAGCCCCCAATGTACCAAGAGACCCAGTACTTC.

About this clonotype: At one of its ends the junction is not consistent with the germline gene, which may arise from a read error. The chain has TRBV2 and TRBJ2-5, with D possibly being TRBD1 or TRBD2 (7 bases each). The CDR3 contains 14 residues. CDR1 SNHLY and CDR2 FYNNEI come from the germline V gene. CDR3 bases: TGTGCCAGCAATATTCTACAGGGGCGGGAGACCAAGTACTTC. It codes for CASNILQGRETKYF.

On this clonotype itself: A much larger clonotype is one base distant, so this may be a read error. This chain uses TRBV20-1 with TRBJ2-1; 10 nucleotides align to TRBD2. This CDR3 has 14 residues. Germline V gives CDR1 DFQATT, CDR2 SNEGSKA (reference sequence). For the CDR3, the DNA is TGCAGTGCTAGTTGGCAGCGGGGGGGTGATGAGCAGTCCTTC. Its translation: CSASWQRGGDEQSF.

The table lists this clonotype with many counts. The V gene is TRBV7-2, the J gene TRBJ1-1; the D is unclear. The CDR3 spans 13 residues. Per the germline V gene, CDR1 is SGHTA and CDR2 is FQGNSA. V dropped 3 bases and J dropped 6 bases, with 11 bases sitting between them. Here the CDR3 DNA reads TGTGCCAGCAGCTTGAATTTTGGGGCTGAAGCTTTCTTT. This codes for CASSLNFGAEAFF.

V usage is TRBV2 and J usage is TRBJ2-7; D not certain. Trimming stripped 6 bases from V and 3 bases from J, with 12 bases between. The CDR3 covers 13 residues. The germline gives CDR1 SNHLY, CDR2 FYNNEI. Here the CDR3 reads CASSGLRSYEQYV. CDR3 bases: TGTGCCAGCAGCGGGCTCCGCAGCTACGAGCAGTACGTC.

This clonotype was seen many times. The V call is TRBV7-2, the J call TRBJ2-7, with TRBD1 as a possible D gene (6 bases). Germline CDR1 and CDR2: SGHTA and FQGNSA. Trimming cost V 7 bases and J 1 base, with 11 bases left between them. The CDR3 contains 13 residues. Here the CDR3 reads CASTRDKSYEQYF. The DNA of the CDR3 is TGTGCCAGCACCCGGGACAAATCCTACGAGCAGTACTTC.

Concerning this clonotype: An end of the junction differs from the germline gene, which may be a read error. The CDR3 DNA reads as TGTGCCAGCAGCTCCAATGCGGGACAGGTTAATTCACCCTTC. Translation gives CASSSNAGQVNSPF. This rearrangement joins TRBV7-2 to TRBJ2-7; 8 bases fit TRBD1. The CDR3 has 14 residues. Per germline, CDR1 SGHTA and CDR2 FQGNSA.

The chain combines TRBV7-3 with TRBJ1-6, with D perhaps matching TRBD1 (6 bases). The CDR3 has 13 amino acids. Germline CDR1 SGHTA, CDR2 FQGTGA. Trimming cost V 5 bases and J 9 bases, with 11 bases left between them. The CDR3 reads CASSQQGFSPLHF. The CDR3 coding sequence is TGTGCCAGCAGCCAACAGGGATTTTCACCCCTCCACTTT.

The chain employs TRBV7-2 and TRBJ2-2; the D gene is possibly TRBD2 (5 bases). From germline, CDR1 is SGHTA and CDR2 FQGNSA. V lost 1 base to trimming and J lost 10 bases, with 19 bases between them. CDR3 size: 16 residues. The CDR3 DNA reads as TGTGCCAGCAGCTTAGGTGCGGGTACCAACGACGAGGAGCTGTTTTTT. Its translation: CASSLGAGTNDEELFF.

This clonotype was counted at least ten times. The CDR3 DNA is TGTGCCAGCACCCAACTGGGGGGTCGCAATCAGCCCCAGCATTTT. This gives the protein CASTQLGGRNQPQHF. The chain combines TRBV6-1 with TRBJ1-5, with a weak D call TRBD1 (5 bases). CDR1 and CDR2 from the germline V gene are MNHNS and SASEGT. This CDR3 has 15 residues. With 7 bases removed from V and 2 bases from J, the gap between germline ends came to 15 bases.

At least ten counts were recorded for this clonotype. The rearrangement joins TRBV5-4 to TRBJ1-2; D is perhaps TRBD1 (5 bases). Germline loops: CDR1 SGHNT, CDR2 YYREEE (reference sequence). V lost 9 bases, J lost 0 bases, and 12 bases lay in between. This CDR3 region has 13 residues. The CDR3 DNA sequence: TGTGCCACCCAGACAGCCGCTAACTATGGCTACACCTTC. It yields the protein CATQTAANYGYTF.

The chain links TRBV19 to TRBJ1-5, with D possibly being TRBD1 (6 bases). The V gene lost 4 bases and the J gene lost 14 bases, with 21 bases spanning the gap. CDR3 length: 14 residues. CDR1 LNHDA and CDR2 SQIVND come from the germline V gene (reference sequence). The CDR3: CASSTLQGHKLEHF. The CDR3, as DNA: TGTGCCAGTAGTACACTACAGGGCCACAAGCTCGAGCATTTT.

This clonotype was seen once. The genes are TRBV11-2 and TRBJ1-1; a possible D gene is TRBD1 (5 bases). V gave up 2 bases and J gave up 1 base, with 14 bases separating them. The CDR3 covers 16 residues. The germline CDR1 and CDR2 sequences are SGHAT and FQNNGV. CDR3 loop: CASSLHPGPGNTEAFF. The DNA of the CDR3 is TGTGCCAGCAGCTTACATCCAGGGCCCGGGAACACTGAAGCTTTCTTT.

The DNA for the CDR3 is TGTGCCAGCAGTGTGGGAGGGGGCGATGAGCAGTTCTTC. This sequence encodes CASSVGGGDEQFF. The chain carries TRBV4-2 and TRBJ2-1; D is tentatively TRBD1 or TRBD2 (7 bases each). Per the germline V gene, CDR1 is LGHNA and CDR2 is YNFKEQ. With 6 bases removed from V and 8 bases from J, the gap between germline ends came to 14 bases. The CDR3 sequence is 13 residues long.

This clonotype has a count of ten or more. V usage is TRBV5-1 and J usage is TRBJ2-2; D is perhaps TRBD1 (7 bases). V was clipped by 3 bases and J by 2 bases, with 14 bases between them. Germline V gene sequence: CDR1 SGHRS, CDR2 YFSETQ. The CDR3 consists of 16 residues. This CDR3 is CASSSGGQGNTGELFF. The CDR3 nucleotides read TGCGCCAGCAGCTCAGGGGGGCAGGGTAACACCGGGGAGCTGTTTTTT.

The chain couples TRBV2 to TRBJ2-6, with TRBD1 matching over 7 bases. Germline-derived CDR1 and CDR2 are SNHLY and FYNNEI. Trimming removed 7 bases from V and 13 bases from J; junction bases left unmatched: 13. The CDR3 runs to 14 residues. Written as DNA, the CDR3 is TGTGCCAGCAAAGGGGGCTCTGGGGCAGATGTCCTGACTTTC. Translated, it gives CASKGGSGADVLTF.

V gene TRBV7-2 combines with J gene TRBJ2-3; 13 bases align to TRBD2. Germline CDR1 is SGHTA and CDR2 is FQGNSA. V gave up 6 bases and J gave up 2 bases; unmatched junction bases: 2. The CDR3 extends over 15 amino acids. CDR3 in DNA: TGTGCCAGCAGGACTAGCGGGGGGACCACAGATACGCAGTATTTT. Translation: CASRTSGGTTDTQYF.

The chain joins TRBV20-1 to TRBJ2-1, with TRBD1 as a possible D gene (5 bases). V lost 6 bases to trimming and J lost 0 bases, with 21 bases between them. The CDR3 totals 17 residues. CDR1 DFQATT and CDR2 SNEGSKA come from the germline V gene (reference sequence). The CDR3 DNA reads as TGCAGTGCGGACCGACCGTCGGCAGGGCGCTCCTACAATGAGCAGTTCTTC. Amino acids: CSADRPSAGRSYNEQFF.

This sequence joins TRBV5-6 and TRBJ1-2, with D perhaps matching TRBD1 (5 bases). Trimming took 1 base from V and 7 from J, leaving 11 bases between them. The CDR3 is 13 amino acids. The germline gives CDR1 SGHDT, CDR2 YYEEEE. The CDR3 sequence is CASSLIGDGGYTF. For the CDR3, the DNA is TGTGCCAGCAGCTTGATTGGGGACGGTGGCTACACCTTC. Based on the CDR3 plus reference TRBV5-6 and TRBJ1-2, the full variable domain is DAGVTQSPTHLIKTRGQQVTLRCSPKSGHDTVSWYQQALGQGPQFIFQYYEEEERQRGNFPDRFSGHQFPNYSSELNVNALLLGDSALYLCASSLIGDGGYTFGSGTRLTVV.

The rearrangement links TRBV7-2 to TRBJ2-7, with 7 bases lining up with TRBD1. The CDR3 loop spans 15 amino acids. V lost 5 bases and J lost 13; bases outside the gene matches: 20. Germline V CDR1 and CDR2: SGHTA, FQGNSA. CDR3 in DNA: TGTGCCAGCAGCACTATTGGGGACAGTAGGATTCACCCCTACTTC. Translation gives CASSTIGDSRIHPYF.

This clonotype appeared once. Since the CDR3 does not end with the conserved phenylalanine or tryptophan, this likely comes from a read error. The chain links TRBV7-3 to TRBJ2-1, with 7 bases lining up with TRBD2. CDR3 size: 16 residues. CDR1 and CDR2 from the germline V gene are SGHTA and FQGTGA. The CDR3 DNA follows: TGTGCCAGCAGCTCACAAGCGGGGCCCTCCTACAATCAGCAGTTCTGC. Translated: CASSSQAGPSYNQQFC.

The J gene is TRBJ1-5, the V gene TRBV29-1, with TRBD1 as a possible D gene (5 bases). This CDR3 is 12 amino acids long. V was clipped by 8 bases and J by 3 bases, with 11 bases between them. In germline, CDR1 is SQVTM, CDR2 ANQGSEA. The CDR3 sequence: CSPGLNNQPQHF. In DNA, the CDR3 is TGCAGCCCGGGACTGAACAATCAGCCCCAGCATTTT.

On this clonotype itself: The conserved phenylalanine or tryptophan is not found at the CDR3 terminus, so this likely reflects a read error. Written as DNA, the CDR3 is TGCAGTGCTAATGTTGGCTACTATGGCTACACCATA. It specifies CSANVGYYGYTI. The chain uses TRBV29-1 and TRBJ1-2; D is undetermined. This CDR3 has 12 amino acids. Germline values: CDR1 SQVTM, CDR2 ANQGSEA.

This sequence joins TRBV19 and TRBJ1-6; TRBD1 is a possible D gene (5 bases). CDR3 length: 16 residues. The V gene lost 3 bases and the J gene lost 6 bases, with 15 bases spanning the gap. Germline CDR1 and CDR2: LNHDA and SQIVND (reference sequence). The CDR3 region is CASSISPGRANSPLHF. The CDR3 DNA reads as TGTGCCAGTAGTATTTCGCCAGGGAGAGCTAATTCACCCCTCCACTTT.

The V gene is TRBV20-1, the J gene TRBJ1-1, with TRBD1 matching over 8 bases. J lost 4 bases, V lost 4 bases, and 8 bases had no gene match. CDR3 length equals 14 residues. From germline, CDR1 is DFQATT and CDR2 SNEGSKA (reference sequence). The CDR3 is CSATWTGRSTEAFF. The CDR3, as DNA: TGCAGTGCTACCTGGACAGGGAGGAGCACTGAAGCTTTCTTT.

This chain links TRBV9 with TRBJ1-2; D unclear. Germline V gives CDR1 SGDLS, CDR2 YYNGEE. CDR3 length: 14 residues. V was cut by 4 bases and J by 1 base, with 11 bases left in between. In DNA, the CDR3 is TGTGCCAGCAGCTCCCAAAGCGTTAACTATGGCTACACCTTC. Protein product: CASSSQSVNYGYTF.